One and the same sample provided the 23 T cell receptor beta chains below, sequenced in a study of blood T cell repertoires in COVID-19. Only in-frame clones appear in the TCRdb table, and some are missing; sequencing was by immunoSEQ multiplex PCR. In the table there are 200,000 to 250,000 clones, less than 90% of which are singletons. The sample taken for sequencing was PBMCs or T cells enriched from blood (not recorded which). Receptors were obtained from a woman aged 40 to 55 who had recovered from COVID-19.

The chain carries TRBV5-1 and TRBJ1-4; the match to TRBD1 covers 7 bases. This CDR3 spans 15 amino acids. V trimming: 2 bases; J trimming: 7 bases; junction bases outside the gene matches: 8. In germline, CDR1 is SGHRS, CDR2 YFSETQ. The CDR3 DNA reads TGCGCCAGCAGCTTAAGTCGGGACAGAGGTGAAAAACTGTTTTTT. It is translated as CASSLSRDRGEKLFF.

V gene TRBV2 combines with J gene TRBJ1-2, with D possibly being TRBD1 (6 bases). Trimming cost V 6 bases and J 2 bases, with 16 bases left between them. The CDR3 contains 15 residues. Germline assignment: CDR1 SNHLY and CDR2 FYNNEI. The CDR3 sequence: CASRTGQNDNYGYTF. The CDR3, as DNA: TGTGCCAGCAGAACCGGACAGAACGACAACTATGGCTACACCTTC.

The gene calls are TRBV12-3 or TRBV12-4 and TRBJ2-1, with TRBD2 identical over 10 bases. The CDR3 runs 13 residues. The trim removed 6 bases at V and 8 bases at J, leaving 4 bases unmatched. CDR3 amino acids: CASRKREGHEQFF. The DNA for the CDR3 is TGTGCCAGCAGGAAGCGGGAGGGCCATGAGCAGTTCTTC.

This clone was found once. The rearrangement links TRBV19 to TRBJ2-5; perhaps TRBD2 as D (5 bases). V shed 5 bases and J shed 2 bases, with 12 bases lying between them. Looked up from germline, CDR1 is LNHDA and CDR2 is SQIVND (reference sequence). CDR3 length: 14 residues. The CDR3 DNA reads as TGTGCCAGTAGTGCGAAGCGGCTACAAGAGACCCAGTACTTC. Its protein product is CASSAKRLQETQYF.

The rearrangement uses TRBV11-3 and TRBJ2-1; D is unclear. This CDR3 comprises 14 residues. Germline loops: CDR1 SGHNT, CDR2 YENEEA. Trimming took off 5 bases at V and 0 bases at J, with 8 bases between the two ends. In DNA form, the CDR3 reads TGTGCCAGCAGCCCCTTCAGCTCCTACAATGAGCAGTTCTTC. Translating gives CASSPFSSYNEQFF.

The CDR3 protein is CASKEGGMNTEAFF. The CDR3 DNA reads as TGTGCCAGCAAGGAGGGTGGGATGAACACTGAAGCTTTCTTT. The genes are TRBV6-6 and TRBJ1-1; no clear D. CDR1 is MNHNY, CDR2 SVGAGI, per germline (reference sequence). Trimming left V 7 bases short and J 0 bases short, with 12 bases between. The CDR3 runs to 14 residues.

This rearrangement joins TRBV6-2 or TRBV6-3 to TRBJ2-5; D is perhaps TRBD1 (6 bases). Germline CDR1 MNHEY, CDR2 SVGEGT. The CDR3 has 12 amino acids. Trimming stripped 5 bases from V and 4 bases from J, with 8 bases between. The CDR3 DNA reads TGTGCCAGCAGTCGACAGGTAGAGACCCAGTACTTC. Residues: CASSRQVETQYF.

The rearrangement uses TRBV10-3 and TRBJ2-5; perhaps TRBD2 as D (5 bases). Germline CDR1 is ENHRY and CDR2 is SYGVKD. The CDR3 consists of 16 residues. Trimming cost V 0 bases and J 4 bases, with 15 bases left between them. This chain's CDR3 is CAISESTRGRGETQYF. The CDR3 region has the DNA TGTGCCATCAGTGAGTCGACCCGGGGTCGTGGAGAGACCCAGTACTTC.

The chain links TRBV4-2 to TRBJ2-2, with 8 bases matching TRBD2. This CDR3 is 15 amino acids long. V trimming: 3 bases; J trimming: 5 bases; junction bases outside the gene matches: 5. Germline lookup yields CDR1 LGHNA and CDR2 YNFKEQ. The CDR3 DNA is TGTGCCAGCAGCCATGGGGCTAGCGGGACCGGGGAGCTGTTTTTT. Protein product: CASSHGASGTGELFF.

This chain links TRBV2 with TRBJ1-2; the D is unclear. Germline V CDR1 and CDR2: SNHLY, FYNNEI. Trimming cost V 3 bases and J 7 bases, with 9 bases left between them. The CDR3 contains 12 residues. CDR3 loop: CASSEGRPGYTF. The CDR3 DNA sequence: TGTGCCAGCAGTGAGGGCCGTCCTGGCTACACCTTC.

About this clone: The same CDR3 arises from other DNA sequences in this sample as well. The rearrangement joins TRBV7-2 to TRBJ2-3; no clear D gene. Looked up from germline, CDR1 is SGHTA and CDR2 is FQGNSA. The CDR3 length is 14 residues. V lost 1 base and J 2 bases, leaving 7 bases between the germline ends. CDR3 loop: CASSLGQATDTQYF. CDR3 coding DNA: TGTGCCAGCAGCTTAGGCCAAGCCACAGATACGCAGTATTTT.

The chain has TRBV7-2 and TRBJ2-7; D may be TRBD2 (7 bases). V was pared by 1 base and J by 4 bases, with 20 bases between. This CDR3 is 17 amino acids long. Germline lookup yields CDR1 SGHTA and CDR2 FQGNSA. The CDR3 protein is CASSLVAFGGGGYEQYF. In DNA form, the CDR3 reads TGTGCCAGCAGCTTAGTGGCTTTCGGGGGAGGGGGGTACGAGCAGTACTTC.

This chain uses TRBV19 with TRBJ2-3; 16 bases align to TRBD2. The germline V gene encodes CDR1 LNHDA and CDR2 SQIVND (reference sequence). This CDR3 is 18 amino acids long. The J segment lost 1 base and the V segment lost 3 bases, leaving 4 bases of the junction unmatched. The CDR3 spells CASSMGLAGGLGTDTQYF. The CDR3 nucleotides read TGTGCCAGTAGTATGGGACTAGCGGGAGGGCTGGGCACAGATACGCAGTATTTT.

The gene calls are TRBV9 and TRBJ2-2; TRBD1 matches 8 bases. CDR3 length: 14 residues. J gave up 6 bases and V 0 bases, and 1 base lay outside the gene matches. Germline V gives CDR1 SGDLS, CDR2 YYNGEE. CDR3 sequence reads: CASSVGQGPGELFF. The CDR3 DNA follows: TGTGCCAGCAGCGTAGGACAGGGGCCCGGGGAGCTGTTTTTT.

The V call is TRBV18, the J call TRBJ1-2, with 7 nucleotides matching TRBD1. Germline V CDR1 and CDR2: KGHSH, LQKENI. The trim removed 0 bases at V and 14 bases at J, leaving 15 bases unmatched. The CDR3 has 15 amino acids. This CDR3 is CASSPPRGQNYGGTF. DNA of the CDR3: TGTGCCAGCTCACCACCGAGGGGACAGAACTATGGCGGGACCTTC.

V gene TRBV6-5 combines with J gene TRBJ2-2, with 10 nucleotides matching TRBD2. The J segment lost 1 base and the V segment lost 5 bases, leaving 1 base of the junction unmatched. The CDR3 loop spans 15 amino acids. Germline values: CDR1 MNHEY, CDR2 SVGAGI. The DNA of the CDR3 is TGTGCCAGCAGTCCTAGCGGGAGGAACACCGGGGAGCTGTTTTTT. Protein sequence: CASSPSGRNTGELFF.

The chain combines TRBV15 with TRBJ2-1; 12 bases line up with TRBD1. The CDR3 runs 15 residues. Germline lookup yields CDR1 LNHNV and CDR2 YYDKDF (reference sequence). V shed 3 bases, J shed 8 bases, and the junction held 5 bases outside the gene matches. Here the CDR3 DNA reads TGTGCCACCAGCAGTTGGGGACAGGGGGCGTATGAGCAGTTCTTC. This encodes CATSSWGQGAYEQFF.

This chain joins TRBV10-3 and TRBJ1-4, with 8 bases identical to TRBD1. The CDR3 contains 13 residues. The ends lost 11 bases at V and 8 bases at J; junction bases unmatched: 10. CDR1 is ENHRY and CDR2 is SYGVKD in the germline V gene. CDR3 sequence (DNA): TGTGCCGCACCGACAGGGGAGGAAGAAAAACTGTTTTTT. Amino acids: CAAPTGEEEKLFF.

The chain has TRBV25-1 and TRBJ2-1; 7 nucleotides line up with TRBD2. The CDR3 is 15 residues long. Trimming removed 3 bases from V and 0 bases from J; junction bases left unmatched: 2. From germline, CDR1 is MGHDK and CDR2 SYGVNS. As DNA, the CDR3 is TGTGCCAGCAGTGAGGGGAGGGGCTCCTACAATGAGCAGTTCTTC. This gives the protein CASSEGRGSYNEQFF.

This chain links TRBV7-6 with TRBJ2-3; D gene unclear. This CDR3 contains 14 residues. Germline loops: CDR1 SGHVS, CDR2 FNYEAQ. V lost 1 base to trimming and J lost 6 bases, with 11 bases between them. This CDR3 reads CASSLVSSGDTQYF. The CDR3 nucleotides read TGTGCCAGCAGCTTAGTGTCTTCTGGCGATACGCAGTATTTT.

The CDR3 reads CASSFAGATNTGELFF. The DNA for the CDR3 is TGCGCCAGCAGCTTCGCGGGAGCGACGAACACCGGGGAGCTGTTTTTT. This sequence joins TRBV5-1 and TRBJ2-2; TRBD2 agrees at 7 bases. Losses at the gene ends were 2 bases for V and 0 bases for J; bases not matched to a gene: 4. The germline V gene has CDR1 SGHRS and CDR2 YFSETQ. The CDR3 sequence is 16 residues long. The entire variable domain, with the rest obtained from reference TRBV5-1 and TRBJ2-2, is as follows: KAGVTQTPRYLIKTRGQQVTLSCSPISGHRSVSWYQQTPGQGLQFLFEYFSETQRNKGNFPGRFSGRQFSNSRSEMNVSTLELGDSALYLCASSFAGATNTGELFFGEGSRLTVL.

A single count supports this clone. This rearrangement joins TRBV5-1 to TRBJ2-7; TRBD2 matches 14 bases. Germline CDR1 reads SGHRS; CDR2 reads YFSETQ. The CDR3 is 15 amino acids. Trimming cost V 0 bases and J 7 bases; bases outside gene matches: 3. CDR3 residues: CASSLGGLAGDEQYV. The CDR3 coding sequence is TGCGCCAGCAGCTTGGGGGGACTAGCGGGAGATGAGCAGTACGTC.

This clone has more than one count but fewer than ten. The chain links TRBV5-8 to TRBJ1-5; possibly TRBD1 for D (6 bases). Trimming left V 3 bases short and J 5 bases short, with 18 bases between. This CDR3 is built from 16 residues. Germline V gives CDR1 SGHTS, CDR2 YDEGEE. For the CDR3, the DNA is TGTGCCAGCAGCTCGGGGGGGGGCTCGAAAGATCAGCCCCAGCATTTT. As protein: CASSSGGGSKDQPQHF.